This paragraph covers one T cell receptor (beta chain) sequence. Its antigen is unknown. No base quality information exists; no much larger clone differs at one position. The sequencing machine was an Illumina HiSeq 2500. TCR beta libraries were prepared by quantitative 5'-RACE with molecular barcodes. The published analysis was carried out like this. A new computational method based on a probabilistic model of VDJ rearrangement was used to identify disease-linked TCR variants. TCRdb itself trimmed the public reads at Q25 with fastp, ran MiXCR and retained productive beta chains. Identical CDR3 proteins give one entry, which carries the most common genes and DNA. The V and J calls come from TCRdb's annotation, not from the publication. In this sample the table shows 250,000 to 400,000 distinct CDR3 sequences, approximately 10% of which occur a single time. Roughly a tenth of the sample is taken by the ten largest.

The sample originates from a study of CD8 T cells in ankylosing spondylitis (dated by TCRdb to about 2017). A note on the overall study: The study set out to find disease-linked TCR variants by profiling T cell receptor beta repertoires in ankylosing spondylitis patients and healthy donors. Peripheral blood was sampled, and synovial fluid was additionally collected from ankylosing spondylitis patients. In total, the full study cohort was made up of 100 to 140 healthy donors and about two dozen ankylosing spondylitis patients. Overall study outcomes, separate from this receptor: A TCR beta motif made up of eight highly homologous amino acid variants appeared to be characteristic of blood from ankylosing spondylitis patients. Some of the motif variants had been reported before in the synovial fluid and blood of reactive arthritis patients, a finding that suggests common disease-initiation mechanisms. Significant enrichment of the disease-linked clones was reported in matched synovial fluid samples from ankylosing spondylitis patients. In peripheral blood, the disease-linked clones were found at relatively low frequencies and had a CD8+ phenotype.

Sample: blood, either unsorted or a sorted T cell fraction (not recorded which). The TCR was taken from a female donor with ankylosing spondylitis or in good health (not recorded which).

The encoded CDR3 is CASIGAGGNNEQFF. The nucleotide sequence is TGTGCCAGCATCGGAGCGGGGGGCAACAATGAGCAGTTCTTC. Recombination linked TRBV2 to TRBJ2-1; the junction holds 9 bases that match TRBD2. Reading from cysteine to phenylalanine, the CDR3 counts 14 amino acids. The sequence is cut down to CDR3 DNA, 42 bases in frame from base 1. Sequences SNHLY (CDR1) and FYNNEI (CDR2) are obtained from the germline V gene. Germline trimming: 7 bases from V, 5 bases from J; junction bases outside gene matches: 6.